This T cell receptor beta chain was identified during a study of blood T cell repertoires in COVID-19. With V trimmed by 0 bases and J by 0 bases, 3 bases remained unmatched. In germline, CDR1 is SGHRS, CDR2 YFSETQ. The CDR3 sequence is 16 residues long. The table lists this clone with a count of one. The authors' processing: It was from reference gene primer amplification that nucleated cell counts were estimated. Clones were read by immunoSEQ multiplex PCR, and TCRdb kept only the in-frame ones, dropping some. V, J and clone size were drawn from that table, and D and trimming were deduced from the DNA. The table lists 70,000 to 95,000 clones, about 81% of them singletons, with around 13% in the top ten.

What was sequenced was peripheral blood. The sequence was obtained from a human donor in a cohort sampled during active COVID-19. The chain couples TRBV5-1 to TRBJ2-5; the match to TRBD2 covers 9 bases. DNA of the CDR3: TGCGCCAGCAGCTTGGGGGCTAGCGGGAACCAAGAGACCCAGTACTTC. Amino acid sequence: CASSLGASGNQETQYF.